What follows describes a single T cell receptor beta chain. Its antigen is currently unknown. V lost 6 bases to trimming and J lost 5 bases, with 16 bases between them. This CDR3 contains 14 residues. The germline V gene encodes CDR1 LNHDA and CDR2 SQIVND (reference sequence). The sample is drawn from a study of T-cell reconstitution after alpha-beta-depleted transplantation in children. During its preparation, the TCRbeta library received unique molecular identifiers. TCRdb reanalysed the PCR reads using MiXCR and keeps one entry per CDR3 protein. This table holds about a million distinct CDR3 sequences, under 30% found once. Whole-study results and caveats: After transplant, high TCRbeta diversity at day 60 in some patients arose from surviving recipient T cells and thymic progenitors.

The sequence came from a boy younger than two who had a stem cell transplant for SCID, so the T cells may come from the graft donor. This chain joins TRBV19 and TRBJ1-1, with D maybe TRBD1 (6 bases). The specimen comprised PBMCs, mostly from graft donor cells, sampled 360 days after TCRalphabeta/CD19-depleted stem cell transplant. The CDR3 loop is CASSHTGWRTEAFF. The DNA of the CDR3 is TGTGCCAGTAGCCATACAGGGTGGAGGACTGAAGCTTTCTTT.